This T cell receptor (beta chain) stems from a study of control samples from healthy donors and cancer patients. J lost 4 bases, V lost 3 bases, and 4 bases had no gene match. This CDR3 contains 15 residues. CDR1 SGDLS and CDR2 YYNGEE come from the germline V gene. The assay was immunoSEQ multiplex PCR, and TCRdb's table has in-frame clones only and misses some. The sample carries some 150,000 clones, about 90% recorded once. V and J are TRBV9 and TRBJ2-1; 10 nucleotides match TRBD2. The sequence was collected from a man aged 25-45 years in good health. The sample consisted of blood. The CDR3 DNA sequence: TGTGCCAGCAGCGCAGCGGGGGGGCCTTACAATGAGCAGTTCTTC. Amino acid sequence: CASSAAGGPYNEQFF.